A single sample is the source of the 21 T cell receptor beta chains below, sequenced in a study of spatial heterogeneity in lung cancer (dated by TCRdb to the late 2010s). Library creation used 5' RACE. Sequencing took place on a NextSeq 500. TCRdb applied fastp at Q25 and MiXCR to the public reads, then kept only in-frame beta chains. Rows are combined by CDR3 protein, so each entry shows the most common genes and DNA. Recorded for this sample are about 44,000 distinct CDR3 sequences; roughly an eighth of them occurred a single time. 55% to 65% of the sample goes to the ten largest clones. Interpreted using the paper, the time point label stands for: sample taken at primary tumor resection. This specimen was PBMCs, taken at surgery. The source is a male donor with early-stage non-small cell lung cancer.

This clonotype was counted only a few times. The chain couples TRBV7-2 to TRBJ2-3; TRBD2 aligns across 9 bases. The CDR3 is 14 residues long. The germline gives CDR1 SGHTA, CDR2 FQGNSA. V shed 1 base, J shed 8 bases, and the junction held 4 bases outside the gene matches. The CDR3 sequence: CASSLGISGGTQYF. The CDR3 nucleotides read TGTGCCAGCAGCTTAGGGATTAGCGGGGGTACGCAGTATTTT.

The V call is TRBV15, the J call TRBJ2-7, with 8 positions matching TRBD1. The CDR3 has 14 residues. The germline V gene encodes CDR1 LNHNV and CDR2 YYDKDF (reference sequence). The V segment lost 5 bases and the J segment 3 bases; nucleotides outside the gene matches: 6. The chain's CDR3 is CATSPRDRSYEQYF. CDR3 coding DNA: TGTGCCACCAGCCCCCGGGACAGGAGCTACGAGCAGTACTTC.

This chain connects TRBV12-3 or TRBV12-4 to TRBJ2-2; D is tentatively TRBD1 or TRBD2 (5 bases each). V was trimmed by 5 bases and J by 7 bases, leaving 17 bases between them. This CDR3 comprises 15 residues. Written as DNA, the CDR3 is TGTGCCAGCAGTCGACCGGGACGCCTAGGCGGGGAGCTGTTTTTT. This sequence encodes CASSRPGRLGGELFF.

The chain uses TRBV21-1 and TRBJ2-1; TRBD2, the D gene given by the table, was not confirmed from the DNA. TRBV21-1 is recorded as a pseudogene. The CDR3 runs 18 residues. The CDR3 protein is CASSPTGASGGLYNEQFF. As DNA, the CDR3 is TGTGCCAGCAGCCCAACAGGGGCTAGCGGGGGGCTCTACAATGAGCAGTTCTTC.

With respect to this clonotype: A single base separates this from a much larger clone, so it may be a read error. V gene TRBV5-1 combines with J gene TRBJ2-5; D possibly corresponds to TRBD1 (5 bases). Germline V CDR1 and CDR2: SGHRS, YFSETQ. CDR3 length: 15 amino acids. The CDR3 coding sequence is TGCGTCAGCAGCTACGACAGTGATCCAAGAGATACCCAGTACTTC. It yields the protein CVSSYDSDPRDTQYF.

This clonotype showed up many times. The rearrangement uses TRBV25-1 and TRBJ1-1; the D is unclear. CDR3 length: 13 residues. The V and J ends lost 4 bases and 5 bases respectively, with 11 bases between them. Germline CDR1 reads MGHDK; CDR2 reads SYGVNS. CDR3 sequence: CASSGLGGTEAFF. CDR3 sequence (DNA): TGTGCCAGCAGTGGTTTGGGAGGGACTGAAGCTTTCTTT.

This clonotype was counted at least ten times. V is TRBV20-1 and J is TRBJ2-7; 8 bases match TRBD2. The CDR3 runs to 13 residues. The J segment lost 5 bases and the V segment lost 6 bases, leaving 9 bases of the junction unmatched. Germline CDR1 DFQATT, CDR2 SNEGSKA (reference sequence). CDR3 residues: CSADLSGSNEQYF. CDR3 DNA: TGCAGTGCCGACCTAAGCGGGAGCAACGAGCAGTACTTC.

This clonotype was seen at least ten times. CDR3 in DNA: TGCAGTGCTAGAGAAACAGGGAGAATGGGCGGGGAGCTGTTTTTT. This sequence encodes CSARETGRMGGELFF. The chain joins TRBV20-1 to TRBJ2-2; D is perhaps TRBD1 (6 bases). Germline CDR1 is DFQATT and CDR2 is SNEGSKA (reference sequence). The CDR3 sequence is 15 residues long. Trimming removed 0 bases from V and 7 bases from J, with 15 bases in between.

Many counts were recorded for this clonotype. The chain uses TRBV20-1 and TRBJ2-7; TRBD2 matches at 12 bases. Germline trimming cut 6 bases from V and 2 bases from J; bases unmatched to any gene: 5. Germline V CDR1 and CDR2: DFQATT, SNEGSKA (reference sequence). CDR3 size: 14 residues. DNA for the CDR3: TGCAGTGCGCCGACTAGCGGGAGCGCCTACGAGCAGTACTTC. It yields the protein CSAPTSGSAYEQYF.

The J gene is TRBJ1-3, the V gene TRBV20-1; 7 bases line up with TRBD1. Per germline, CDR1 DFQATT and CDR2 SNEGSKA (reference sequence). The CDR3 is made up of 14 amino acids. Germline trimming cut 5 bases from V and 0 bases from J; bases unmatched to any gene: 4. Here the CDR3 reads CSAADRVSGNTIYF. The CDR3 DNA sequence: TGCAGTGCTGCAGACAGGGTCTCTGGAAACACCATATATTTT.

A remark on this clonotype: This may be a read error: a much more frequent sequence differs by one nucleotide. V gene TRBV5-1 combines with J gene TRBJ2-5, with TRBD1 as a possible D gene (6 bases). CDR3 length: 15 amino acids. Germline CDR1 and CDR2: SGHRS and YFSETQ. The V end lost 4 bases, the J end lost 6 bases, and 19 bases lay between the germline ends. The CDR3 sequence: CASSRGSGVEQTQYF. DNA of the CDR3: TGCGCCAGCAGCAGGGGGTCAGGGGTTGAACAGACCCAGTACTTC. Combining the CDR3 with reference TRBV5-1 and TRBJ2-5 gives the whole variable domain KAGVTQTPRYLIKTRGQQVTLSCSPISGHRSVSWYQQTPGQGLQFLFEYFSETQRNKGNFPGRFSGRQFSNSRSEMNVSTLELGDSALYLCASSRGSGVEQTQYFGPGTRLLVL.

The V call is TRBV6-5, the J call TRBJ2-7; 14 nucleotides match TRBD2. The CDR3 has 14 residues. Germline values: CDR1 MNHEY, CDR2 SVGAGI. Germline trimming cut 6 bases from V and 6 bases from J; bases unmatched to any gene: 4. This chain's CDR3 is CASSLGTSGSEQYF. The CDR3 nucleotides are TGTGCCAGCAGCCTTGGGACTAGCGGGAGCGAGCAGTACTTC.

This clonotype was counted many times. Here the CDR3 reads CASSPPGQRFNEKLFF. DNA for the CDR3: TGCGCCAGCAGCCCTCCGGGACAGCGATTTAATGAAAAACTGTTTTTT. V usage is TRBV4-1 and J usage is TRBJ1-4, with 7 bases lining up with TRBD1. Germline V CDR1 and CDR2: MGHRA, YSYEKL. V lost 4 bases and J lost 4; bases outside the gene matches: 9. The CDR3 spans 16 residues.

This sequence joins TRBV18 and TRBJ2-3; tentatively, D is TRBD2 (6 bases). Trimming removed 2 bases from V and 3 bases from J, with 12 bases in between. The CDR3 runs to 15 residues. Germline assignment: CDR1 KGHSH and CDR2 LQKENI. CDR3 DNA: TGTGCCAGCTCACCAACGGGACTCGGGACAGATACGCAGTATTTT. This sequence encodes CASSPTGLGTDTQYF.

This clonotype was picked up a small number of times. CDR3 region: CASSLAQTDTQYF. The CDR3 DNA sequence: TGCGCCAGCAGCTTGGCCCAGACAGATACGCAGTATTTT. V is TRBV5-1 and J is TRBJ2-3; unclear D gene. This CDR3 has 13 amino acids. Germline V gene lookup returns CDR1 SGHRS and CDR2 YFSETQ. Trimming left V 0 bases short and J 3 bases short, with 5 bases between.

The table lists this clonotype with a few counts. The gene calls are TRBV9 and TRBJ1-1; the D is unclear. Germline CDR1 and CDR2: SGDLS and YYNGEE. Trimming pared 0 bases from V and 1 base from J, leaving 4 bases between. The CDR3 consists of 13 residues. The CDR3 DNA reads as TGTGCCAGCAGCGTAGCAGGGAACACTGAAGCTTTCTTT. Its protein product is CASSVAGNTEAFF.

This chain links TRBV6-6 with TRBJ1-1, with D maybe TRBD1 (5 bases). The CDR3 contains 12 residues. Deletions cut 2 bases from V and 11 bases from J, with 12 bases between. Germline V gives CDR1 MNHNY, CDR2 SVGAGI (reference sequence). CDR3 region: CASSYGGREAFF. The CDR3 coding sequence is TGTGCCAGCAGTTACGGTGGCAGGGAGGCTTTCTTT.

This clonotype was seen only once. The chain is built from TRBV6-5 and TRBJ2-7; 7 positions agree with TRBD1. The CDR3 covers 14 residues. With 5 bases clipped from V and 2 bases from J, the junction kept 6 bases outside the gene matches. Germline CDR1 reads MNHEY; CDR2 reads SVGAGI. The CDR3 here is CASSHRDSTYEQYF. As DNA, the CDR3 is TGTGCCAGCAGTCACCGGGACAGCACCTACGAGCAGTACTTC.

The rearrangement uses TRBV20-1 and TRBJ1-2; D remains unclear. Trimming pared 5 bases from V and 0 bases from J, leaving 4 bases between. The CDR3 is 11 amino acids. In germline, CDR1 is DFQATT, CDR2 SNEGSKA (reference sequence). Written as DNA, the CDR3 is TGCAGTGCTGTAGCTAACTATGGCTACACCTTC. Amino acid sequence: CSAVANYGYTF.

The CDR3 DNA reads as TGTGCCAGCAGGCCCACGGGACCCCCCCCGGGGCAGCAGTTCTTC. Its protein is CASRPTGPPPGQQFF. The chain carries TRBV5-6 and TRBJ2-1; D possibly matches TRBD1 or TRBD2 (5 bases each). The CDR3 totals 15 residues. Per the germline V gene, CDR1 is SGHDT and CDR2 is YYEEEE. Trimming left V 5 bases short and J 11 bases short, with 23 bases between.

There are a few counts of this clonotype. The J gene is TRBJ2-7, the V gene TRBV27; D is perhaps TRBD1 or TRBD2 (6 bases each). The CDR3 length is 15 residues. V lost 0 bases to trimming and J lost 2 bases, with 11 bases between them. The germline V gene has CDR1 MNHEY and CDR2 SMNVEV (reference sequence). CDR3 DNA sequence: TGTGCCAGCAGTTTATCGTGGGGGGCGGCCTACGAGCAGTACTTC. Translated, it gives CASSLSWGAAYEQYF.